These T cell receptor beta chains were read from a single sample in a study of cytomegalovirus exposure and HLA in healthy donors. Repertoires were generated with immunoSEQ multiplex PCR, while TCRdb's copy carries only in-frame clones and drops some. The sample holds 120,000 or so clones, around 83% seen once. The sequenced material came from PBMCs. The receptors stem from a human donor in good health. Both conserved end residues are part of each CDR3. The order of the fields is J gene, clone size, V gene, D gene, CDR3 DNA, CDR3 protein. The D gene is left open where the match is weak. Where a row states a size, it is once, few, many or the class of an expanded clone; other rows omit it.

TRBJ2-1 NA TRBV4-1 TRBD1 TGCGCCAGCAGCCATGGGGGGGGGACAGGGGGCAATGAGCAGTTCTTC CASSHGGGTGGNEQFF
TRBJ2-3 NA TRBV11-2 TRBD2 TGTGCCAGCAGCTTAGATCAAGTGGCGGGGGGGCCTTCAGATACGCAGTATTTT CASSLDQVAGGPSDTQYF
TRBJ1-1 NA TRBV11-2 NA TGTGCCAGCAGCCACTTCCAGGGTGAAGCTTTCTTT CASSHFQGEAFF
TRBJ2-7 NA TRBV9 TRBD2 TGTGCCAGCAGCAAGGGACTAGCGGGGATCTCCTACGAGCAGTACTTC CASSKGLAGISYEQYF
TRBJ2-3 NA TRBV6-1 TRBD2 TGTGCCAGCAAGGAGCGGGGGACCACAGATACGCAGTATTTT CASKERGTTDTQYF
TRBJ1-1 NA TRBV6-5 TRBD1 TGTGCCAGCAGTTACGGACAGGGGAACACTGAAGCTTTCTTT CASSYGQGNTEAFF
TRBJ1-4 NA TRBV5-4 TRBD1 TGTGCCAGCAGCCACCCGACGTCAGGGGGCGCGAGGGAAAAACTGTTTTTT CASSHPTSGGAREKLFF
TRBJ1-2 NA TRBV28 TRBD1 TGTGCCAGCAGTTTAGGGGGACAGGGTTATGGCTACACCTTC CASSLGGQGYGYTF
TRBJ1-1 NA TRBV28 NA TGTGCCAGCAGTTTACGCAGGGGCGCGACGAACACTGAAGCTTTCTTT CASSLRRGATNTEAFF
TRBJ2-1 NA TRBV11-2 TRBD2 TGTGCCAGCAGCCCGCTAGCGGGGGGGCATGGGAATGAGCAGTTCTTC CASSPLAGGHGNEQFF
TRBJ2-2 NA TRBV6-5 NA TGTGCCAGCAGTTACCTACCTCGGACTGTCACCGGGGAGCTGTTTTTT CASSYLPRTVTGELFF
TRBJ1-2 NA TRBV28 NA TGTGCCAGCAGTTTATTGAGGGCTGGCGGCTACACCTTC CASSLLRAGGYTF
TRBJ1-1 once TRBV5-1 TRBD1 TGCGCCAGCAGCTGGGACAGGGCCACTGAAGCTTTCTTT CASSWDRATEAFF
TRBJ2-7 few TRBV5-6 NA TGTGCCAGCAGTCTGACAGGTATCCCCTACGAGCAGTACTTC CASSLTGIPYEQYF
TRBJ1-1 NA TRBV7-3 TRBD1 TGTGCCAGCAGCGGGACAGGGTTCAAGGGAGCTTTCTTT CASSGTGFKGAFF
TRBJ2-7 NA TRBV7-9 NA TGTTCCAGCAGCTTGTCTGTTTACGAGCAGTACTTC CSSSLSVYEQYF